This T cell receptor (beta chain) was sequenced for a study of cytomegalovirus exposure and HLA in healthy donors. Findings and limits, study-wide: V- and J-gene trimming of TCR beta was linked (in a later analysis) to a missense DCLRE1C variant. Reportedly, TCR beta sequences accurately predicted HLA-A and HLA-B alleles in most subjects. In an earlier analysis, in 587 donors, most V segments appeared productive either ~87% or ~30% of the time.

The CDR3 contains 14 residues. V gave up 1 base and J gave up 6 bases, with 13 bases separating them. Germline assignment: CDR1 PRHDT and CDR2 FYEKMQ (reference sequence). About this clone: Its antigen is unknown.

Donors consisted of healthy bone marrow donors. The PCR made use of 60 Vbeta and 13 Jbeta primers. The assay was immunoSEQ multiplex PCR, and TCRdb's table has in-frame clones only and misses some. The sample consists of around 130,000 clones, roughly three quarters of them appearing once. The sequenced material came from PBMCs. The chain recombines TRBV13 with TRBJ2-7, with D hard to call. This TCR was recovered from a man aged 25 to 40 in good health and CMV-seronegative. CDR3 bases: TGTGCCAGCAGCTTAGATTCGCGACAAAGCGAGCAGTACTTC. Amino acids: CASSLDSRQSEQYF. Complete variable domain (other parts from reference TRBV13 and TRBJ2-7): AAGVIQSPRHLIKEKRETATLKCYPIPRHDTVYWYQQGPGQDPQFLISFYEKMQSDKGSIPDRFSAQQFSDYHSELNMSSLELGDSALYFCASSLDSRQSEQYFGPGTRLTVT.